One and the same sample provided the 31 T cell receptor beta chains below, sequenced in a study of blood T cell repertoires in COVID-19. Sequencing was performed with immunoSEQ multiplex PCR; in TCRdb, only in-frame clones are kept and a portion is missing. The sample has 150,000 to 200,000 clones, around 89% seen once; the top ten hold less than 2%. Sequences were obtained from peripheral blood. The receptor source for this set is a man between 18 and 29 years old who had recovered from COVID-19.

The chain joins TRBV28 to TRBJ1-2, with D perhaps TRBD1 (6 bases). The germline CDR1 and CDR2 sequences are MDHEN and SYDVKM. Deletions cut 2 bases from V and 0 bases from J, with 10 bases between. The CDR3 sequence is 15 residues long. The CDR3 protein is CASSLGQISNYGYTF. The CDR3 DNA reads as TGTGCCAGCAGTTTAGGACAGATATCTAACTATGGCTACACCTTC.

This clone was found once. The rearrangement joins TRBV10-3 to TRBJ2-1, with 9 positions matching TRBD2. The junction had 9 bases not matched to a gene; V was cut back by 2 bases and J by 7 bases. The CDR3 is 16 residues long. The germline V gene has CDR1 ENHRY and CDR2 SYGVKD. The CDR3 DNA reads TGTGCCATCAGTGAGCCCCCGACTAGCGGAAGAAATGAGCAGTTCTTC. Amino acid sequence: CAISEPPTSGRNEQFF.

The V gene is TRBV29-1, the J gene TRBJ2-7; 8 bases map to TRBD2. CDR3 size: 14 residues. The V segment lost 3 bases and the J segment 3 bases; nucleotides outside the gene matches: 7. Germline CDR1 SQVTM, CDR2 ANQGSEA. The CDR3 nucleotides are TGCAGCGTTGACGGGATCCGGGGGGGCTACGAGCAGTACTTC. Protein sequence: CSVDGIRGGYEQYF.

The chain uses TRBV11-2 and TRBJ1-1; no reliable D call. Germline values: CDR1 SGHAT, CDR2 FQNNGV. The CDR3 length is 14 residues. The germline V and J ends were trimmed by 1 base and 2 bases, with 8 bases remaining between them. The CDR3 is CASSLVFQNTEAFF. The CDR3 DNA reads TGTGCCAGCAGCTTAGTGTTCCAAAACACTGAAGCTTTCTTT. The full variable domain, completed using reference TRBV11-2 and TRBJ1-1, is EAGVAQSPRYKIIEKRQSVAFWCNPISGHATLYWYQQILGQGPKLLIQFQNNGVVDDSQLPKDRFSAERLKGVDSTLKIQPAKLEDSAVYLCASSLVFQNTEAFFGQGTRLTVV.

The chain employs TRBV3-1 (or the pseudogene TRBV3-2) and TRBJ2-3; 9 bases agree with TRBD2. The CDR3 sequence is 14 residues long. Trimming removed 10 bases from V and 4 bases from J; junction bases left unmatched: 9. From germline, CDR1 is LGHDT and CDR2 YNNKEL (reference sequence). This CDR3 reads CATHPSGRPDTQYF. Here the CDR3 DNA reads TGTGCCACCCACCCGAGCGGGAGGCCAGATACGCAGTATTTT.

This clone was recorded only once. The chain has TRBV27 and TRBJ2-1; TRBD2 is a possible D gene (6 bases). The CDR3 sequence is 16 residues long. Germline CDR1 MNHEY, CDR2 SMNVEV (reference sequence). With 5 bases removed from V and 1 base from J, the gap between germline ends came to 15 bases. The CDR3 DNA sequence: TGTGCCAGCAGTCCCCGGGCTAGCGCGTCCTACAATGAGCAGTTCTTC. Translated, it gives CASSPRASASYNEQFF.

V usage is TRBV7-2 and J usage is TRBJ2-2; TRBD2 might be the D (5 bases). The CDR3 is 15 residues long. V lost 1 base to trimming and J lost 4 bases, with 10 bases between them. Germline V gene sequence: CDR1 SGHTA, CDR2 FQGNSA. The DNA of the CDR3 is TGTGCCAGCAGCTTAGGTGGGAGTGGCACCGGGGAGCTGTTTTTT. The encoded protein is CASSLGGSGTGELFF. Full variable domain (rest looked up from reference TRBV7-2 and TRBJ2-2): GAGVSQSPSNKVTEKGKDVELRCDPISGHTALYWYRQSLGQGLEFLIYFQGNSAPDKSGLPSDRFSAERTGGSVSTLTIQRTQQEDSAVYLCASSLGGSGTGELFFGEGSRLTVL.

This chain uses TRBV5-1 with TRBJ2-7; D possibly corresponds to TRBD1 (6 bases). Germline V gene sequence: CDR1 SGHRS, CDR2 YFSETQ. The germline V and J ends were trimmed by 4 bases and 3 bases, with 17 bases remaining between them. The CDR3 loop spans 15 amino acids. CDR3 DNA sequence: TGCGCCAGCAGCCCGAAACAGGGCGCTTACTACGAGCAGTACTTC. This codes for CASSPKQGAYYEQYF. The complete variable domain, with remaining parts taken from reference TRBV5-1 and TRBJ2-7, reads KAGVTQTPRYLIKTRGQQVTLSCSPISGHRSVSWYQQTPGQGLQFLFEYFSETQRNKGNFPGRFSGRQFSNSRSEMNVSTLELGDSALYLCASSPKQGAYYEQYFGPGTRLTVT.

V usage is TRBV5-4 and J usage is TRBJ2-3, with 11 bases fitting TRBD2. The germline V gene has CDR1 SGHNT and CDR2 YYREEE (reference sequence). The CDR3 extends over 15 amino acids. With 4 bases clipped from V and 11 bases from J, the junction kept 12 bases outside the gene matches. The chain's CDR3 is CASSQLAGVEKEQYF. DNA for the CDR3: TGTGCCAGCAGCCAACTAGCGGGAGTGGAGAAAGAGCAGTATTTT.

The chain links TRBV29-1 to TRBJ1-2; D not certain. The CDR3 has 12 residues. Trimming took 4 bases from V and 2 from J, leaving 8 bases between them. CDR1 SQVTM and CDR2 ANQGSEA come from the germline V gene. CDR3 sequence reads: CSVGLGNYGYTF. DNA of the CDR3: TGCAGCGTTGGACTCGGGAACTATGGCTACACCTTC.

The V call is TRBV4-1, the J call TRBJ1-2, with 8 bases that match TRBD1. CDR1 is MGHRA, CDR2 YSYEKL, per germline. The CDR3 covers 17 residues. Trimming cost V 1 base and J 2 bases; bases outside gene matches: 9. CDR3 nucleotides: TGCGCCAGCAGCCAAGTTTATGGGGACAGGCCGAACTATGGCTACACCTTC. Amino acids: CASSQVYGDRPNYGYTF.

V gene TRBV9 combines with J gene TRBJ2-1; D gene unclear. This CDR3 spans 11 amino acids. Germline values: CDR1 SGDLS, CDR2 YYNGEE. Trimming took 3 bases from V and 6 from J, leaving 4 bases between them. CDR3 nucleotide sequence: TGTGCCAGCAGCGATCTCAATGAGCAGTTCTTC. It yields the protein CASSDLNEQFF.

CDR3 nucleotide sequence: TGTGCCAGCAGCCCAGGTGGTAGGCAAGAGACCCAGTACTTC. The encoded protein is CASSPGGRQETQYF. The chain employs TRBV5-4 and TRBJ2-5; the D is unclear. CDR3 length: 14 amino acids. The V and J ends lost 4 bases and 2 bases respectively, with 12 bases between them. CDR1 and CDR2 from the germline V gene are SGHNT and YYREEE (reference sequence).

A single count supports this clone. The chain is built from TRBV24-1 and TRBJ2-7, with D uncertain. Trimming left V 4 bases short and J 5 bases short, with 11 bases between. CDR3 size: 13 residues. CDR1 KGHDR and CDR2 SFDVKD come from the germline V gene. CDR3 DNA: TGTGCCACCAGTGACCAAAAATCTAACGAGCAGTACTTC. Protein product: CATSDQKSNEQYF.

This chain links TRBV5-1 with TRBJ2-7, with 11 bases fitting TRBD2. The CDR3 is made up of 17 amino acids. Per germline, CDR1 SGHRS and CDR2 YFSETQ. Unmatched junction bases numbered 7, after V lost 1 base and J lost 1 base. CDR3 in amino acids: CASSLTAGTSGSYEQYF. The CDR3 DNA reads as TGCGCCAGCAGCTTGACCGCCGGGACTAGCGGTTCCTACGAGCAGTACTTC.

The genes are TRBV5-1 and TRBJ1-2, with D possibly TRBD1 on 5 matching bases. V was pared by 4 bases and J by 8 bases, with 15 bases between. CDR1 and CDR2 from the germline V gene are SGHRS and YFSETQ. The CDR3 loop spans 13 amino acids. The CDR3 DNA reads TGCGCCAGCAGCCCGGGACTAATTGGGGGCTACACCTTC. Its translation: CASSPGLIGGYTF.

J is TRBJ1-1 and V is TRBV15; D perhaps matches TRBD1 (5 bases). The CDR3 runs to 14 residues. Per germline, CDR1 LNHNV and CDR2 YYDKDF (reference sequence). Trimming removed 5 bases at V and 8 bases at J, with 18 bases between. Here the CDR3 reads CATSSGGPFQEAFF. The CDR3, as DNA: TGTGCCACCAGCTCCGGGGGACCCTTTCAGGAAGCTTTCTTT.

The chain links TRBV28 to TRBJ2-7; D unclear. The CDR3 length is 14 residues. From germline, CDR1 is MDHEN and CDR2 SYDVKM. Trimming took 3 bases from V and 6 from J, leaving 15 bases between them. The CDR3 spells CASSFELRNSEQYF. As DNA, the CDR3 is TGTGCCAGCAGTTTTGAGCTGCGTAATTCCGAGCAGTACTTC.

Only a few counts were recorded for this clone. This chain uses TRBV5-6 with TRBJ1-1, with no clear D. Per germline, CDR1 SGHDT and CDR2 YYEEEE. V was shortened by 7 bases and J by 0 bases, with 13 bases between the two germline ends. CDR3 size: 14 residues. CDR3 nucleotides: TGTGCCAGCTATTACTTAGAGATGAACACTGAAGCTTTCTTT. It is translated as CASYYLEMNTEAFF.

The chain couples TRBV27 to TRBJ2-1, with TRBD2 identical over 9 bases. Germline lookup yields CDR1 MNHEY and CDR2 SMNVEV (reference sequence). The CDR3 is made up of 15 amino acids. V shed 7 bases, J shed 2 bases, and the junction held 6 bases outside the gene matches. CDR3: CASNPGTSPYNEQFF. CDR3 bases: TGTGCCAGCAATCCAGGGACTAGCCCCTACAATGAGCAGTTCTTC.

V gene TRBV24-1 combines with J gene TRBJ2-5; TRBD2 agrees at 8 bases. Losses at the gene ends were 1 base for V and 2 bases for J; bases not matched to a gene: 5. The germline gives CDR1 KGHDR, CDR2 SFDVKD. The CDR3 totals 16 residues. CDR3 DNA: TGTGCCACCAGTGATTTCGTTAGCGGGACACAAGAGACCCAGTACTTC. This translates into CATSDFVSGTQETQYF.

The chain carries TRBV18 and TRBJ1-1, with no clear D. Germline V lookup: CDR1 KGHSH, CDR2 LQKENI. CDR3 length: 14 residues. V was shortened by 3 bases and J by 1 base, with 9 bases between the two germline ends. CDR3 nucleotide sequence: TGTGCCAGCTCACCGGCAAGATGGAACACTGAAGCTTTCTTT. Protein: CASSPARWNTEAFF.

V gene TRBV5-4 combines with J gene TRBJ2-7; D is possibly TRBD1 (7 bases). The CDR3 length is 14 residues. V was trimmed by 10 bases and J by 2 bases, leaving 19 bases between them. The germline V gene encodes CDR1 SGHNT and CDR2 YYREEE (reference sequence). The CDR3 spells CAASRGARAYEQYF. The CDR3 nucleotides are TGTGCCGCCTCCAGGGGGGCGAGGGCCTACGAGCAGTACTTC. The entire variable domain, with the rest obtained from reference TRBV5-4 and TRBJ2-7, is as follows: ETGVTQSPTHLIKTRGQQVTLRCSSQSGHNTVSWYQQALGQGPQFIFQYYREEENGRGNFPPRFSGLQFPNYSSELNVNALELDDSALYLCAASRGARAYEQYFGPGTRLTVT.

This clone was found once. The rearrangement joins TRBV15 to TRBJ1-4; TRBD1 matches 7 bases. Germline V gene data show CDR1 as LNHNV and CDR2 as YYDKDF (reference sequence). With V trimmed by 3 bases and J by 3 bases, 7 bases remained unmatched. The CDR3 loop spans 16 amino acids. This CDR3 is CATSSLQGVANEKLFF. CDR3 coding DNA: TGTGCCACCAGCAGTCTTCAGGGGGTGGCTAATGAAAAACTGTTTTTT. Using reference TRBV15 and TRBJ1-4 for the parts outside the CDR3, the full variable domain is DAMVIQNPRYQVTQFGKPVTLSCSQTLNHNVMYWYQQKSSQAPKLLFHYYDKDFNNEADTPDNFQSRRPNTSFCFLDIRSPGLGDTAMYLCATSSLQGVANEKLFFGSGTQLSVL.

Notes on this clone: One junction end does not reproduce the germline sequence, and a read error may be involved. The genes are TRBV7-7 and TRBJ2-5; 9 bases map to TRBD1. Germline V gene sequence: CDR1 SSHAT, CDR2 FNYEAQ (reference sequence). The CDR3 spans 14 residues. The CDR3 region is CASSPDRGYETQYF. The CDR3 nucleotides read TGTGCTAGCAGCCCCGACAGGGGGTACGAGACCCAGTACTTC.

J is TRBJ2-2 and V is TRBV19, with TRBD1 matching over 8 bases. Looked up from germline, CDR1 is LNHDA and CDR2 is SQIVND (reference sequence). J gave up 0 bases and V 10 bases, and 4 bases lay outside the gene matches. The CDR3 contains 14 residues. CDR3 loop: CATHRGANTGELFF. The CDR3 DNA follows: TGTGCCACCCACAGGGGGGCGAACACCGGGGAGCTGTTTTTT. Supplemented by reference TRBV19 and TRBJ2-2, the full variable domain reads DGGITQSPKYLFRKEGQNVTLSCEQNLNHDAMYWYRQDPGQGLRLIYYSQIVNDFQKGDIAEGYSVSREKKESFPLTVTSAQKNPTAFYLCATHRGANTGELFFGEGSRLTVL.

This clone has only one observation. The rearrangement joins TRBV20-1 to TRBJ2-5, with TRBD1 as a possible D gene (6 bases). This CDR3 is 14 amino acids long. Deletions cut 3 bases from V and 1 base from J, with 12 bases between. The germline V gene has CDR1 DFQATT and CDR2 SNEGSKA (reference sequence). This CDR3 reads CSASFAGVQETQYF. The CDR3 region has the DNA TGCAGTGCTAGTTTTGCAGGGGTCCAAGAGACCCAGTACTTC.

The rearrangement links TRBV7-2 to TRBJ2-1; TRBD2 is a possible D gene (5 bases). Germline V gene lookup returns CDR1 SGHTA and CDR2 FQGNSA. V shed 3 bases and J shed 0 bases, with 12 bases lying between them. The CDR3 length is 16 residues. The CDR3 coding sequence is TGTGCCAGCAGCTTGGTAGCGACCAGCTCCTACAATGAGCAGTTCTTC. Its protein product is CASSLVATSSYNEQFF.

This clone was counted between two and nine times. The V call is TRBV6-1, the J call TRBJ2-3; 10 bases agree with TRBD2. The germline gives CDR1 MNHNS, CDR2 SASEGT. The CDR3 sequence is 18 residues long. V was clipped by 2 bases and J by 1 base; unmatched bases: 9. Here the CDR3 reads CASSERLAGAGRTDTQYF. The CDR3 bases are TGTGCCAGCAGTGAACGGCTAGCGGGAGCGGGGCGCACAGATACGCAGTATTTT.

V gene TRBV5-1 combines with J gene TRBJ2-7; a possible D gene is TRBD2 (6 bases). CDR3 length: 14 residues. Germline lookup yields CDR1 SGHRS and CDR2 YFSETQ. V lost 0 bases to trimming and J lost 6 bases, with 13 bases between them. CDR3 residues: CASSLAGSGLEQYF. The CDR3 nucleotides are TGCGCCAGCAGCTTGGCGGGCAGCGGGCTCGAGCAGTACTTC.

V and J are TRBV5-1 and TRBJ2-7, with 11 bases identical to TRBD2. The germline gives CDR1 SGHRS, CDR2 YFSETQ. The J segment lost 5 bases and the V segment lost 4 bases, leaving 8 bases of the junction unmatched. The CDR3 runs to 15 residues. CDR3 sequence: CASSTIAGGGNEQYF. In DNA, the CDR3 is TGCGCCAGCAGCACTATAGCGGGAGGGGGCAACGAGCAGTACTTC.